The 30 T cell receptor beta chains listed next were all sequenced from one sample in a study of T cell repertoires in cytomegalovirus infection. For these TCRs, the target antigens are not known. TCRdb ran MiXCR on the reads and lists one entry per CDR3 protein. The sample has hundreds of thousands of distinct CDR3 sequences; roughly 30% are singletons. This material consisted of cultured PBMCs, taken from culture after CMV antigen stimulation. Receptors originate from a human donor in good health (CMV status not recorded). Some clones in this sample may be carry-over from other donors' samples.

This clonotype was detected only a few times. CDR3 in amino acids: CASRSSGRADTQYF. For the CDR3, the DNA is TGTGCCAGCCGTTCCTCCGGGCGGGCAGATACGCAGTATTTT. V usage is TRBV12-3 or TRBV12-4 and J usage is TRBJ2-3; a possible D gene is TRBD2 (5 bases). This CDR3 is 14 amino acids long. Deletions cut 8 bases from V and 4 bases from J, with 16 bases between.

There are many counts of this clonotype. The CDR3 here is CASSLGPGANVLTF. The CDR3 nucleotides are TGTGCCAGCAGCTTAGGCCCTGGGGCCAACGTCCTGACTTTC. The chain combines TRBV7-2 with TRBJ2-6, with D unresolved. Germline V gene lookup returns CDR1 SGHTA and CDR2 FQGNSA. V was trimmed by 1 base and J by 2 bases, leaving 3 bases between them. The CDR3 totals 14 residues. The complete variable domain, with remaining parts taken from reference TRBV7-2 and TRBJ2-6, reads GAGVSQSPSNKVTEKGKDVELRCDPISGHTALYWYRQSLGQGLEFLIYFQGNSAPDKSGLPSDRFSAERTGGSVSTLTIQRTQQEDSAVYLCASSLGPGANVLTFGAGSRLTVL.

This clonotype has more than one count but fewer than ten. The CDR3 bases are TGTGCCAGCAGCTACGGGGACAGGGATTATAATTCACCCCTCCACTTT. It is translated as CASSYGDRDYNSPLHF. This sequence joins TRBV6-1 and TRBJ1-6, with 9 positions matching TRBD1. CDR1 is MNHNS, CDR2 SASEGT, per germline. The CDR3 runs 16 residues. With 6 bases clipped from V and 4 bases from J, the junction kept 7 bases outside the gene matches.

Only a few counts were recorded for this clonotype. V usage is TRBV6-2 or TRBV6-3 and J usage is TRBJ2-1; 14 nucleotides agree with TRBD2. This CDR3 region has 14 residues. V shed 6 bases and J 6 bases; nucleotides not matched to a gene: 1. The V gene's germline CDR1 is MNHEY and CDR2 SVGEGT. The CDR3 protein is CASRTSGGGNEQFF. DNA for the CDR3: TGTGCCAGCAGGACTAGCGGGGGGGGCAATGAGCAGTTCTTC.

The chain recombines TRBV7-4 with TRBJ1-2, with a possible D match to TRBD1 (5 bases). Germline V gene data show CDR1 as SGHVT and CDR2 as SQSDAQ. The CDR3 consists of 13 residues. The V and J ends lost 3 bases and 8 bases respectively, with 13 bases between them. CDR3 sequence reads: CASSFSGRGGYTF. The CDR3 DNA sequence: TGTGCCAGCAGCTTCTCGGGGCGGGGGGGCTACACCTTC.

This clonotype was found a few times. V and J are TRBV28 and TRBJ2-7; weak D call: TRBD2 (6 bases). The CDR3 length is 12 residues. Germline V lookup: CDR1 MDHEN, CDR2 SYDVKM. Trimming removed 5 bases from V and 7 bases from J, with 12 bases in between. For the CDR3, the DNA is TGTGCCAGCAGTCCCAGGGAGGAGGAGCAGTACTTC. Its protein product is CASSPREEEQYF. The full variable domain, its missing parts supplied by reference TRBV28 and TRBJ2-7, is DVKVTQSSRYLVKRTGEKVFLECVQDMDHENMFWYRQDPGLGLRLIYFSYDVKMKEKGDIPEGYSVSREKKERFSLILESASTNQTSMYLCASSPREEEQYFGPGTRLTVT.

This clonotype was seen a few times. This chain uses TRBV7-2 with TRBJ1-4; D not certain. Per the germline V gene, CDR1 is SGHTA and CDR2 is FQGNSA. Trimming shortened V by 2 bases and J by 7 bases, and 8 bases separated the two germline ends. The CDR3 runs to 13 residues. CDR3 sequence reads: CASSLQKAEKLFF. The CDR3 nucleotides read TGTGCCAGCAGCTTACAGAAGGCTGAAAAACTGTTTTTT.

The chain has TRBV2 and TRBJ2-3; D uncertain. CDR1 and CDR2 (germline): SNHLY, FYNNEI. The length of the CDR3 is 14 residues. The V gene lost 4 bases and the J gene lost 0 bases, with 8 bases spanning the gap. The CDR3 sequence: CASSVAQSTDTQYF. CDR3 in DNA: TGTGCCAGCAGTGTAGCCCAGAGCACAGATACGCAGTATTTT.

The chain carries TRBV7-8 and TRBJ1-2; D call uncertain. The CDR3 consists of 13 residues. The ends were cut back, 4 bases at V and 1 base at J, with 7 bases in the middle. CDR1 is SGHVS, CDR2 FQNEAQ, per germline. The CDR3 loop reads CASSSGLNYGYTF. Here the CDR3 DNA reads TGTGCCAGCAGCTCCGGACTTAACTATGGCTACACCTTC.

This chain connects TRBV6-2 or TRBV6-3 to TRBJ2-1, with D unclear. The CDR3 covers 15 residues. V lost 3 bases to trimming and J lost 10 bases, with 19 bases between them. Germline values: CDR1 MNHEY, CDR2 SVGEGT. The CDR3 sequence is CASSYLGPSLKEQFF. The CDR3, as DNA: TGTGCCAGCAGTTATCTAGGGCCCTCGTTAAAAGAGCAGTTCTTC.

J is TRBJ2-3 and V is TRBV6-2 or TRBV6-3; D is perhaps TRBD2 (5 bases). The CDR3 extends over 14 amino acids. The germline V and J ends were trimmed by 7 bases and 0 bases, with 11 bases remaining between them. Germline CDR1 is MNHEY and CDR2 is SVGEGT. DNA of the CDR3: TGTGCCAGCACCGGACGGAGGAGCACAGATACGCAGTATTTT. Encoded protein: CASTGRRSTDTQYF.

J is TRBJ1-1 and V is TRBV11-2; D is ambiguous. The CDR3 extends over 14 amino acids. Germline CDR1 is SGHAT and CDR2 is FQNNGV. The V end was cut by 5 bases, the J end by 5 bases, with 15 bases between. The CDR3 loop reads CASSTGRPWTEAFF. CDR3 DNA: TGTGCCAGCAGCACCGGGAGGCCCTGGACTGAAGCTTTCTTT. Looking up the rest from reference TRBV11-2 and TRBJ1-1 gives the full variable domain: EAGVAQSPRYKIIEKRQSVAFWCNPISGHATLYWYQQILGQGPKLLIQFQNNGVVDDSQLPKDRFSAERLKGVDSTLKIQPAKLEDSAVYLCASSTGRPWTEAFFGQGTRLTVV.

In this sample, this clonotype turned up once. V and J are TRBV20-1 and TRBJ2-3, with D hard to call. V lost 0 bases and J lost 5, with 9 bases in between. The CDR3 length is 13 residues. In germline, CDR1 is DFQATT, CDR2 SNEGSKA (reference sequence). The DNA of the CDR3 is TGCAGTGCTAGAGATGTTACTAAAGATACGCAGTATTTT. Protein product: CSARDVTKDTQYF.

This clonotype was seen only a few times. J is TRBJ2-3 and V is TRBV2; possibly TRBD2 for D (6 bases). From germline, CDR1 is SNHLY and CDR2 FYNNEI. The CDR3 length is 14 residues. Trimming pared 3 bases from V and 5 bases from J, leaving 12 bases between. The CDR3 loop reads CASSEGTGGDTQYF. The CDR3 nucleotides are TGTGCCAGCAGTGAGGGCACCGGGGGAGATACGCAGTATTTT.

This clonotype has a handful of counts. The chain combines TRBV20-1 with TRBJ1-1; D possibly corresponds to TRBD1 (6 bases). Trimming removed 4 bases from V and 7 bases from J, with 22 bases in between. This CDR3 is 15 amino acids long. Germline loops: CDR1 DFQATT, CDR2 SNEGSKA (reference sequence). The CDR3 nucleotides read TGCAGTGCTATCACTACAAGGGGGGGCGGGGTTGAAGCTTTCTTT. As protein: CSAITTRGGGVEAFF.

The chain uses TRBV6-2 or TRBV6-3 and TRBJ1-1, with TRBD1 matching over 7 bases. In germline, CDR1 is MNHEY, CDR2 SVGEGT. V lost 4 bases to trimming and J lost 0 bases; unmatched junction nucleotides: 5. The CDR3 is 15 amino acids. In DNA, the CDR3 is TGTGCCAGCAGTTCATACAGGGGAATGAACACTGAAGCTTTCTTT. It specifies CASSSYRGMNTEAFF.

The chain is built from TRBV6-6 and TRBJ2-5; 9 bases are shared with TRBD2. The germline gives CDR1 MNHNY, CDR2 SVGAGI (reference sequence). With 1 base clipped from V and 4 bases from J, the junction kept 4 bases outside the gene matches. CDR3 size: 15 residues. Here the CDR3 DNA reads TGTGCCAGCAGTTACTTGCGGGAGGGACCAGAGACCCAGTACTTC. Translating gives CASSYLREGPETQYF.

This rearrangement joins TRBV10-3 to TRBJ2-3; D is possibly TRBD2 (5 bases). Germline assignment: CDR1 ENHRY and CDR2 SYGVKD. This CDR3 spans 11 amino acids. The ends were cut back, 7 bases at V and 5 bases at J, with 7 bases in the middle. The CDR3 loop reads CAIMAGDTQYF. CDR3 DNA sequence: TGTGCCATCATGGCGGGAGATACGCAGTATTTT.

The gene calls are TRBV20-1 and TRBJ2-7; tentative D call: TRBD2 (6 bases). The CDR3 totals 14 residues. Trimming removed 1 base from V and 4 bases from J, with 14 bases in between. The germline gives CDR1 DFQATT, CDR2 SNEGSKA (reference sequence). The CDR3 region has the DNA TGCAGTGCTAGAGGCGAATTTGGGGGGTACGAGCAGTACTTC. It codes for CSARGEFGGYEQYF.

The chain recombines TRBV6-2 or TRBV6-3 with TRBJ1-5; the D gene is possibly TRBD1 (6 bases). The germline V gene encodes CDR1 MNHEY and CDR2 SVGEGT. CDR3 length: 8 residues. V dropped 10 bases and J dropped 15 bases, with 10 bases sitting between them. The CDR3 loop is CATGGLHF. In DNA, the CDR3 is TGTGCCACCGGGGGGCTGCATTTT.

This rearrangement joins TRBV6-5 to TRBJ1-4; D unresolved. Germline V lookup: CDR1 MNHEY, CDR2 SVGAGI. Deletions cut 5 bases from V and 8 bases from J, with 18 bases between. The CDR3 sequence is 15 residues long. The DNA of the CDR3 is TGTGCCAGCAGTGATGGCCCCCGCGGGGTAGAAAAACTGTTTTTT. As protein: CASSDGPRGVEKLFF.

J is TRBJ2-3 and V is TRBV12-3 or TRBV12-4; D could derive from TRBD1 or TRBD2 (5 bases each). The germline V and J ends were trimmed by 7 bases and 0 bases, with 11 bases remaining between them. The CDR3 sequence is 14 residues long. The DNA of the CDR3 is TGTGCCAGCATATGGGGGAAGAGCACAGATACGCAGTATTTT. Encoded protein: CASIWGKSTDTQYF.

This clonotype was detected many times. The V gene is TRBV7-2, the J gene TRBJ2-1, with 8 bases that match TRBD1. This CDR3 spans 15 amino acids. V shed 5 bases, J shed 7 bases, and the junction held 10 bases outside the gene matches. Germline-derived CDR1 and CDR2 are SGHTA and FQGNSA. The CDR3 loop is CASSRQGALINEQFF. CDR3 nucleotides: TGTGCCAGCAGCCGCCAGGGGGCGCTTATTAATGAGCAGTTCTTC.

This clonotype occurred many times. The chain has TRBV11-2 and TRBJ2-3; 8 positions match TRBD2. The CDR3 is made up of 17 amino acids. The trim removed 5 bases at V and 0 bases at J, leaving 10 bases unmatched. Germline V gene lookup returns CDR1 SGHAT and CDR2 FQNNGV. The CDR3 loop is CASSILGGGPSTDTQYF. CDR3 coding DNA: TGTGCCAGCAGCATCCTGGGCGGGGGGCCAAGCACAGATACGCAGTATTTT.

J is TRBJ2-7 and V is TRBV11-2; D remains unclear. This CDR3 is 14 amino acids long. In germline, CDR1 is SGHAT, CDR2 FQNNGV. Trimming removed 5 bases at V and 0 bases at J, with 11 bases between. The CDR3 DNA is TGTGCCAGCAGCCTACGTATGGCCTCCTACGAGCAGTACTTC. This encodes CASSLRMASYEQYF.

The rearrangement uses TRBV11-2 and TRBJ2-7, with D possibly TRBD2 on 7 matching bases. Trimming cost V 3 bases and J 9 bases, with 15 bases left between them. There are 13 residues in the CDR3. Germline V gives CDR1 SGHAT, CDR2 FQNNGV. CDR3 sequence (DNA): TGTGCCAGCAGCTTGTCACAGGGAGGGGGGCAGTACTTC. This sequence encodes CASSLSQGGGQYF. The full variable domain, rest sourced from reference TRBV11-2 and TRBJ2-7, is EAGVAQSPRYKIIEKRQSVAFWCNPISGHATLYWYQQILGQGPKLLIQFQNNGVVDDSQLPKDRFSAERLKGVDSTLKIQPAKLEDSAVYLCASSLSQGGGQYFGPGTRLTVT.

The genes are TRBV4-1 and TRBJ2-7; D uncertain. The CDR3 length is 14 residues. Trimming took 0 bases from V and 6 from J, leaving 12 bases between them. The germline V gene has CDR1 MGHRA and CDR2 YSYEKL. CDR3 DNA: TGCGCCAGCAGCCAAGAGGCAGGCGTCGGCGAGCAGTACTTC. This translates into CASSQEAGVGEQYF.

The genes are TRBV7-8 and TRBJ1-2, with a tentative D call TRBD1 (6 bases). V lost 3 bases to trimming and J lost 7 bases, with 15 bases between them. The germline V gene has CDR1 SGHVS and CDR2 FQNEAQ. CDR3 length equals 14 residues. CDR3 sequence reads: CASSFFVQGSGYTF. CDR3 DNA sequence: TGTGCCAGCAGCTTTTTTGTACAGGGCAGTGGCTACACCTTC. The complete variable domain, with remaining parts taken from reference TRBV7-8 and TRBJ1-2, reads GAGVSQSPRYKVAKRGQDVALRCDPISGHVSLFWYQQALGQGPEFLTYFQNEAQLDKSGLPSDRFFAERPEGSVSTLKIQRTQQEDSAVYLCASSFFVQGSGYTFGSGTRLTVV.

The V gene is TRBV19, the J gene TRBJ2-2; 7 bases are shared with TRBD1. This CDR3 comprises 12 residues. Losses at the gene ends were 5 bases for V and 13 bases for J; bases not matched to a gene: 7. The germline V gene encodes CDR1 LNHDA and CDR2 SQIVND (reference sequence). Here the CDR3 reads CASSAGTERLFF. The DNA of the CDR3 is TGTGCCAGTAGTGCTGGGACAGAGCGGCTGTTTTTT.

V and J are TRBV6-5 and TRBJ2-3; TRBD2 matches 8 bases. Losses at the gene ends were 6 bases for V and 5 bases for J; bases not matched to a gene: 7. Per the germline V gene, CDR1 is MNHEY and CDR2 is SVGAGI. The CDR3 runs to 14 residues. The CDR3 is CASRGAGVVDTQYF. DNA of the CDR3: TGTGCCAGCAGGGGAGCGGGAGTGGTAGATACGCAGTATTTT.